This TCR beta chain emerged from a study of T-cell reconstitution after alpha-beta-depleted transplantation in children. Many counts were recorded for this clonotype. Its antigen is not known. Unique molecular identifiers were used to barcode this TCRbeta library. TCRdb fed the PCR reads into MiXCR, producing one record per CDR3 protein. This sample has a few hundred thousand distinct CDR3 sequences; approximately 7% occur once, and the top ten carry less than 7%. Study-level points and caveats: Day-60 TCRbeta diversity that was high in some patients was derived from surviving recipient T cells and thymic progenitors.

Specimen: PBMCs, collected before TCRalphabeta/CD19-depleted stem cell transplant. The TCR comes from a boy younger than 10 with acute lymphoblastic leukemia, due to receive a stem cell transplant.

CDR3 amino acids: CASSQEVLEQFF. In nucleotides, the CDR3 is TGTGCCAGCAGCCAAGAGGTGCTAGAGCAGTTCTTC. The V and J genes are TRBV3-1 and TRBJ2-1; no reliable D call. V was trimmed by 0 bases and J by 10 bases, leaving 7 bases between them. The CDR3 length is 12 residues. The germline V gene has CDR1 LGHDT and CDR2 YNNKEL (reference sequence).